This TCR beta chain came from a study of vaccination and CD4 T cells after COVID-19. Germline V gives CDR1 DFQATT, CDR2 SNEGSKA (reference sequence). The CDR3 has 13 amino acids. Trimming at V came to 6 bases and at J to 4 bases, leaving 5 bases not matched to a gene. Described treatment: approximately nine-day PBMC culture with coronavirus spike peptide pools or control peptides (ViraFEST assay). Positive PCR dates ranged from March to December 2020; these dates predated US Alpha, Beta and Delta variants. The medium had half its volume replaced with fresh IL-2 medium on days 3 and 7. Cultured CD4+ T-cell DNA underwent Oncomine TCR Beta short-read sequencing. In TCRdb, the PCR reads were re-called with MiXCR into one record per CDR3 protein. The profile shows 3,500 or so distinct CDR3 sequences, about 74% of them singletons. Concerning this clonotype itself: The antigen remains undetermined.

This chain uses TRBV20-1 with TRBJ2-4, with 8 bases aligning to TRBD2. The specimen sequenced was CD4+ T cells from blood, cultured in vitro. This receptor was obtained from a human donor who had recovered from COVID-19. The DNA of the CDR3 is TGCAGTGCCCGAGGACTAGCTAAAAACATTCAGTACTTC. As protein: CSARGLAKNIQYF.